This T cell receptor beta chain was sequenced during a study of early T cells in non-severe SARS-CoV-2 infection. Unique molecular identifiers were added to individual cDNA molecules. TCRdb recomputed calls from the 5' RACE reads with MiXCR, one row per CDR3 protein. The sample has some 80,000 distinct CDR3 sequences, more than 10% seen once. Germline CDR1 reads MNHEY; CDR2 reads SVGEGT. V lost 8 bases and J lost 3; bases outside the gene matches: 10. The CDR3 totals 15 residues. Sequenced here: whole blood, sampled at baseline. This chain joins TRBV6-2 or TRBV6-3 and TRBJ2-7; TRBD1 aligns across 10 bases. This TCR came from an adult who was a healthcare worker with PCR-confirmed SARS-CoV-2 infection or an uninfected control (not recorded which). The donor label of this sample is uncertain. The CDR3 DNA reads TGTGCCAGCCGGCTCGGGGGACAGGGGATCTACGAGCAGTACTTC. This encodes CASRLGGQGIYEQYF.